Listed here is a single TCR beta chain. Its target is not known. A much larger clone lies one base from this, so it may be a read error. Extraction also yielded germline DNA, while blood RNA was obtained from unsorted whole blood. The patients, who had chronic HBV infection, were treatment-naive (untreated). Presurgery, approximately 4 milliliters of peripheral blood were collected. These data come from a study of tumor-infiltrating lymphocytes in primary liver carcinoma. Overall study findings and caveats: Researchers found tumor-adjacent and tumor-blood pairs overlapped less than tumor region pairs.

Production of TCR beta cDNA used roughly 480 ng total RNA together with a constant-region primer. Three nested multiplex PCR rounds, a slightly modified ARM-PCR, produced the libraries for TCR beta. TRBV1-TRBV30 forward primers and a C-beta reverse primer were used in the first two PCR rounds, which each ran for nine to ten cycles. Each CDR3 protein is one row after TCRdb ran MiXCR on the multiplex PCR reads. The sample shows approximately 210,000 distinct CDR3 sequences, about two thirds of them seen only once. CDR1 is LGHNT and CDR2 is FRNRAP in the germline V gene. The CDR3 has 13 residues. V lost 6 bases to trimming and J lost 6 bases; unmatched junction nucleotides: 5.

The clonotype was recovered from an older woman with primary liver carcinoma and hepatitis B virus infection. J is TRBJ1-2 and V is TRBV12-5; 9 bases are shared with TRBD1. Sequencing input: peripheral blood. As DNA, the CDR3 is TGTGCTAGTGGGCCCAGGACAGGGGATGGCTACACCTTC. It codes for CASGPRTGDGYTF.